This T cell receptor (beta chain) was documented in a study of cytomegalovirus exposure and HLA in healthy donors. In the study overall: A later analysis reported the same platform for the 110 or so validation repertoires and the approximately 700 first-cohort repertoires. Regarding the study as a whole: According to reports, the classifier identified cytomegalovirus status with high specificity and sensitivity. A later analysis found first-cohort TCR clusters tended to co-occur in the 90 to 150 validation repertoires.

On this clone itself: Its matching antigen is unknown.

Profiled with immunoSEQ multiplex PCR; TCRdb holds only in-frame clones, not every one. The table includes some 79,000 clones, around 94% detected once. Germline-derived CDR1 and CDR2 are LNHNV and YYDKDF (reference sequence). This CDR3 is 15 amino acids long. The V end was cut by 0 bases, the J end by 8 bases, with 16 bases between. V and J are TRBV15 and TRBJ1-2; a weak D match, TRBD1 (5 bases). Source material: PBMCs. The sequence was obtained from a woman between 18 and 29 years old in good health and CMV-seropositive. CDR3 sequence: CATSRDLGGTEGYTF. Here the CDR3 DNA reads TGTGCCACCAGCAGAGATCTCGGGGGGACCGAGGGCTACACCTTC. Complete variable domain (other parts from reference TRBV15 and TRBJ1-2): DAMVIQNPRYQVTQFGKPVTLSCSQTLNHNVMYWYQQKSSQAPKLLFHYYDKDFNNEADTPDNFQSRRPNTSFCFLDIRSPGLGDTAMYLCATSRDLGGTEGYTFGSGTRLTVV.